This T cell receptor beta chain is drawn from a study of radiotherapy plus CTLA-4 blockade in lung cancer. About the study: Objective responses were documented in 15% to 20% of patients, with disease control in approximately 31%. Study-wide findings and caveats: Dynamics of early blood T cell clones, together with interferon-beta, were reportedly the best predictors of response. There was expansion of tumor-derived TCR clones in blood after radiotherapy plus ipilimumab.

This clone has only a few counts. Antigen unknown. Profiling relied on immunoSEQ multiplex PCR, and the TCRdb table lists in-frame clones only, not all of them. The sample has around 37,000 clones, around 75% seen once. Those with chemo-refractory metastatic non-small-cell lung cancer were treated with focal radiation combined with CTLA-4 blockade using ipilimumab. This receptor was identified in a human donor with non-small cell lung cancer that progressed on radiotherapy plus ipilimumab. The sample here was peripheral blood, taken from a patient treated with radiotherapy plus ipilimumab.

The chain's CDR3 is CASSRSGQGWDTEAFF. The CDR3 DNA reads as TGTGCCAGCAGCCGATCGGGACAGGGATGGGACACTGAAGCTTTCTTT. This chain connects TRBV7-9 to TRBJ1-1; 9 nucleotides agree with TRBD1. Germline CDR1 and CDR2: SEHNR and FQNEAQ (reference sequence). The CDR3 is 16 amino acids. The junction had 10 bases not matched to a gene; V was cut back by 5 bases and J by 3 bases.